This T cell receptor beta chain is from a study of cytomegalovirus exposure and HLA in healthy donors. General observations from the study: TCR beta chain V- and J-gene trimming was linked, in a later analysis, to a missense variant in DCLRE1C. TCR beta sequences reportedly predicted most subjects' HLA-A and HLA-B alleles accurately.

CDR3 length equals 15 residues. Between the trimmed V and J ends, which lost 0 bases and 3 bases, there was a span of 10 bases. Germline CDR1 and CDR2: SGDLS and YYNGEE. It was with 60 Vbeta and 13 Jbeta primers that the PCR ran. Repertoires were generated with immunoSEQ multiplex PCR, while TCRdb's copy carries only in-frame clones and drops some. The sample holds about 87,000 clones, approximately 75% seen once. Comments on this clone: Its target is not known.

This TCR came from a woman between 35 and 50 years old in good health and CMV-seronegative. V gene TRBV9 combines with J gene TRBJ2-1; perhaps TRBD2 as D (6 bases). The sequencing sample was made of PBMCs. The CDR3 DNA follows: TGTGCCAGCAGCGTAGGTGGGGGGAACTACAATGAGCAGTTCTTC. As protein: CASSVGGGNYNEQFF.